This is a list of T cell receptor beta chains from one sample in a study of technical replicates of blood from several donors. Data came from immunoSEQ multiplex PCR; TCRdb stores just in-frame clones and leaves some out. Of tens of thousands of clones listed, approximately 97% were seen once; the top ten hold approximately 0.2%. The specimen was T cells isolated from PBMCs. These receptors were taken from a human donor in good health. Each CDR3 is given with its conserved first and last residue. The D gene is left open where the match is weak. Some rows mark clone size as missing; the rest say once, few, many or name a class of expanded clone.

few,15,TRBD2,TRBJ2-5,TRBV6-1,CASSELAGGPETQYF,TGTGCCAGCAGTGAACTAGCGGGAGGGCCAGAGACCCAGTACTTC
-,17,TRBD2,TRBJ2-1,TRBV28,CASSIRDYTSSYNEQFF,TGTGCCAGCAGTATCCGGGACTACACGAGCTCCTACAATGAGCAGTTCTTC
-,15,TRBD1,TRBJ1-1,TRBV28,CASQSGQGIGAEAFF,TGTGCCAGTCAATCGGGACAGGGGATTGGTGCTGAAGCTTTCTTT
-,15,TRBD2,TRBJ2-1,TRBV6-4,CASSDQRLAPREQFF,TGTGCCAGCAGTGACCAGAGACTAGCACCACGGGAGCAGTTCTTC
once,15,-,TRBJ1-1,TRBV4-1,CASSQVHRANTEAFF,TGCGCCAGCAGCCAAGTGCACAGGGCGAACACTGAAGCTTTCTTT
-,18,TRBD1,TRBJ1-1,TRBV7-6,CASSQGYPRTGPGTEAFF,TGTGCCAGCAGCCAAGGTTATCCCCGGACAGGCCCGGGCACTGAAGCTTTCTTT
-,15,TRBD1,TRBJ1-4,TRBV30,CAWGGMGQEHEKLFF,TGTGCCTGGGGAGGGATGGGACAGGAACATGAAAAACTGTTTTTT
-,15,TRBD1,TRBJ1-2,TRBV6-5,CASSYSDMTGGGYTF,TGTGCCAGCAGTTACTCTGACATGACAGGGGGAGGCTACACCTTC
-,14,TRBD1,TRBJ2-1,TRBV27,CASSRTGMENEQFF,TGTGCCAGCAGCCGGACAGGGATGGAAAATGAGCAGTTCTTC
once,17,TRBD1,TRBJ2-1,TRBV2,CASRMTGEANNYNEQFF,TGTGCCAGCAGAATGACAGGGGAAGCTAATAACTACAATGAGCAGTTCTTC
-,13,TRBD1,TRBJ2-5,TRBV2,CASRDRVQETQYF,TGTGCCAGCAGGGACAGGGTACAAGAGACCCAGTACTTC
-,15,TRBD1,TRBJ2-7,TRBV13,CASSLGDSYSYEQYF,TGTGCCAGCAGCTTGGGGGACAGTTATTCCTACGAGCAGTACTTC
-,17,TRBD1,TRBJ1-3,TRBV28,CASSLAGQRTSGNTIYF,TGTGCCAGCAGTTTAGCGGGACAGAGAACCTCTGGAAACACCATATATTTT
-,12,-,TRBJ2-4,TRBV6-1,CASVTARNIQYF,TGTGCCAGCGTAACGGCTAGAAACATTCAGTACTTC
-,16,TRBD1,TRBJ1-2,TRBV25-1,CASSIPRTGLRDGYTF,TGTGCCAGCAGCATACCGCGGACAGGGCTCAGAGATGGCTACACCTTC
-,15,-,TRBJ1-5,TRBV19,CASSIDQGDNQPQHF,TGTGCCAGTAGTATAGATCAGGGTGACAATCAGCCCCAGCATTTT
-,15,-,TRBJ2-3,TRBV2,CASRGYLGRTDTQYF,TGTGCCAGCAGAGGATATTTGGGGCGCACAGATACGCAGTATTTT
-,15,TRBD1,TRBJ2-5,TRBV28,CASSSGGKTEETQYF,TGTGCCAGCAGCTCAGGGGGCAAGACCGAAGAGACCCAGTACTTC
-,15,TRBD2,TRBJ2-1,TRBV10-1,CASSESPSGSSEQFF,TGCGCCAGCAGTGAGTCGCCTAGCGGGAGCAGTGAGCAGTTCTTC
-,16,-,TRBJ1-1,TRBV21-1,CASSPGNGIMNTEAFF,TGTGCCAGCAGCCCGGGGAACGGGATAATGAACACTGAAGCTTTCTTT
-,14,-,TRBJ1-6,TRBV6-5,CASSYTDRNSPLHF,TGTGCCAGCAGTTACACCGACAGAAATTCACCCCTCCACTTT
-,14,TRBD1,TRBJ2-7,TRBV29-1,CSVGRDRGLYEQYF,TGCAGCGTTGGAAGGGACAGGGGGCTGTACGAGCAGTACTTC
-,20,TRBD2,TRBJ2-7,TRBV28,CASSLLALGLAGGPNYEQYF,TGTGCCAGCAGTTTATTGGCACTGGGTCTAGCGGGAGGGCCTAACTACGAGCAGTACTTC
-,12,-,TRBJ2-7,TRBV6-5,CASSHQDYEQYF,TGTGCCAGCAGTCACCAGGACTACGAGCAGTACTTC
-,13,TRBD1,TRBJ2-7,TRBV29-1,CSVESRDSYEQYF,TGCAGCGTTGAATCCCGGGACAGCTACGAGCAGTACTTC
-,15,TRBD2,TRBJ2-5,TRBV5-7,CASSLELAGRETQYF,TGTGCCAGCAGCTTGGAACTAGCGGGAAGGGAGACCCAGTACTTC
-,13,-,TRBJ1-6,TRBV7-6,CASSPGVNSPLHF,TGTGCCAGCAGCCCGGGGGTTAATTCACCCCTCCACTTT
-,15,TRBD1,TRBJ2-5,TRBV29-1,CSVERGQTYQETQYF,TGCAGCGTTGAAAGGGGACAGACCTACCAAGAGACCCAGTACTTC
-,15,TRBD1,TRBJ2-7,TRBV2,CASSAWQGQSYEQYF,TGTGCCAGCAGTGCGTGGCAGGGACAGTCCTACGAGCAGTACTTC
-,15,TRBD1,TRBJ1-1,TRBV5-4,CASSFLLGQGTEAFF,TGTGCCAGCAGCTTTTTGCTAGGACAGGGTACTGAAGCTTTCTTT
-,16,TRBD1,TRBJ1-5,TRBV4-2,CASSHRTGDSNQPQHF,TGTGCCAGCAGCCACCGGACAGGGGATAGCAATCAGCCCCAGCATTTT
-,12,TRBD2,TRBJ2-7,TRBV4-1,CASSGAGAEQYF,TGCGCCAGCAGCGGGGCGGGAGCGGAGCAGTACTTC
-,15,TRBD1,TRBJ2-7,TRBV6-1,CASQEWGTGPYEQYF,TGTGCCAGCCAAGAGTGGGGGACAGGTCCCTACGAGCAGTACTTC
-,13,-,TRBJ1-5,TRBV29-1,CSVPRLHNQPQHF,TGCAGCGTTCCTAGACTGCACAATCAGCCCCAGCATTTT
-,15,-,TRBJ2-7,TRBV28,CASSFGGTTFYEQYF,TGTGCCAGCAGTTTTGGGGGGACCACCTTCTACGAGCAGTACTTC
-,16,-,TRBJ1-1,TRBV6-1,CASSEHSSSMNTEAFF,TGTGCCAGCAGTGAACACAGCTCCAGCATGAACACTGAAGCTTTCTTT
few,15,-,TRBJ1-5,TRBV18,CASSFTGNSNQPQHF,TGTGCCAGCTCGTTCACCGGTAATAGCAATCAGCCCCAGCATTTT